What follows are 18 T cell receptor beta chains derived from one specimen sequenced in a study of circulating tumor DNA in untreated peripheral T-cell lymphoma. Repertoires were generated with immunoSEQ multiplex PCR, while TCRdb's copy carries only in-frame clones and drops some. The table includes 9,500 to 13,000 clones, 65% to 80% detected once. The sample consisted of tumor tissue. The receptor source for this set is a human donor with peripheral T-cell lymphoma.

The chain has TRBV28 and TRBJ2-7; D is ambiguous. Germline values: CDR1 MDHEN, CDR2 SYDVKM. This CDR3 is 13 amino acids long. The V and J ends lost 8 bases and 4 bases respectively, with 15 bases between them. CDR3 in DNA: TGTGCCAGCTCCGAAAGGGCCCCATACGAGCAGTACTTC. Protein product: CASSERAPYEQYF.

This clone was seen just once. This chain connects TRBV7-6 to TRBJ2-7; TRBD1 matches 9 bases. Trimming at V came to 5 bases and at J to 3 bases, leaving 5 bases not matched to a gene. Germline V gene data show CDR1 as SGHVS and CDR2 as FNYEAQ. This CDR3 spans 14 amino acids. The CDR3 region has the DNA TGTGCCAGCAGCAGACAGGGGGGTGTCTACGAGCAGTACTTC. Its protein is CASSRQGGVYEQYF.

This clone was observed a handful of times. The chain links TRBV11-3 to TRBJ2-7; 12 nucleotides align to TRBD2. The CDR3 has 18 amino acids. Germline V gene data show CDR1 as SGHNT and CDR2 as YENEEA. V shed 5 bases and J 3 bases; nucleotides not matched to a gene: 14. CDR3 DNA: TGTGCCAGCAGCCGGGGACTAGCGGGTCGCTCAACCTTCTACGAGCAGTACTTC. This sequence encodes CASSRGLAGRSTFYEQYF.

This chain uses TRBV6-8 with TRBJ2-7; tentatively, D is TRBD1 (6 bases). The ends were cut back, 6 bases at V and 3 bases at J, with 12 bases in the middle. The CDR3 consists of 13 residues. Germline V gene data show CDR1 as MNHGY and CDR2 as SAAAGT. For the CDR3, the DNA is TGTGCCAGCAGCAGGACAGAAAACTACGAGCAGTACTTC. As protein: CASSRTENYEQYF.

The chain joins TRBV6-8 to TRBJ2-7, with 10 bases matching TRBD1. The CDR3 is 14 amino acids. Looked up from germline, CDR1 is MNHGY and CDR2 is SAAAGT. Unmatched junction bases numbered 2, after V lost 5 bases and J lost 1 base. CDR3: CASSPGQGSYEQYF. Here the CDR3 DNA reads TGTGCCAGCAGTCCGGGACAGGGGTCCTACGAGCAGTACTTC.

As concerns this clone: This sample includes further DNA sequences coding for the same CDR3. The V call is TRBV18, the J call TRBJ2-6; D ambiguous. The CDR3 length is 15 residues. The germline V gene has CDR1 KGHSH and CDR2 LQKENI. V shed 6 bases and J shed 2 bases, with 11 bases lying between them. CDR3 in DNA: TGTGCCAGCTCCCCCTGGACGGCTGGGGCCAACGTCCTGACTTTC. Encoded protein: CASSPWTAGANVLTF.

CDR3 in DNA: TGCGCCAGCAGCTTGAATCCTTATGCGGGGCTTGGCGAGCAGTACTTC. As protein: CASSLNPYAGLGEQYF. The chain links TRBV5-1 to TRBJ2-7; D may be TRBD2 (6 bases). The germline gives CDR1 SGHRS, CDR2 YFSETQ. The CDR3 is 16 residues long. Deletions cut 1 base from V and 6 bases from J, with 20 bases between.

This chain uses TRBV14 with TRBJ2-3; TRBD2 agrees at 12 bases. This CDR3 has 17 amino acids. Per germline, CDR1 SGHDN and CDR2 FVKESK. V was pared by 0 bases and J by 5 bases, with 6 bases of the junction left unmatched. The CDR3 spells CASSQDPSGGEKDTQYF. The DNA of the CDR3 is TGTGCCAGCAGCCAAGATCCTAGCGGGGGGGAAAAAGATACGCAGTATTTT.

The genes are TRBV11-3 and TRBJ2-7; D is uncertain. This CDR3 has 15 residues. CDR1 and CDR2 from the germline V gene are SGHNT and YENEEA. V lost 5 bases to trimming and J lost 3 bases, with 17 bases between them. CDR3 sequence reads: CASSPRTATGYEQYF. CDR3 DNA: TGTGCCAGCAGCCCCCGGACCGCGACCGGCTACGAGCAGTACTTC.

This clone was recorded a few times. CDR3 sequence: CASSTTLNTEAFF. CDR3 coding DNA: TGTGCCAGTAGTACGACACTGAACACTGAAGCTTTCTTT. The rearrangement links TRBV19 to TRBJ1-1; D call uncertain. Germline V gene lookup returns CDR1 LNHDA and CDR2 SQIVND (reference sequence). V was clipped by 4 bases and J by 0 bases, with 6 bases between them. The CDR3 contains 13 residues.

This clone was counted once. This chain uses TRBV2 with TRBJ2-1; the match to TRBD2 covers 9 bases. Germline CDR1 SNHLY, CDR2 FYNNEI. The trim removed 6 bases at V and 0 bases at J, leaving 15 bases unmatched. The CDR3 sequence is 19 residues long. CDR3 DNA sequence: TGTGCCAGCAGCTTCTCCCGCTTAGCGGGGGAAAGCTCCTACAATGAGCAGTTCTTC. This codes for CASSFSRLAGESSYNEQFF.

This clone was detected only once. The chain is built from TRBV5-1 and TRBJ2-5; maybe TRBD2 (6 bases). V dropped 4 bases and J dropped 4 bases, with 23 bases sitting between them. The CDR3 totals 17 residues. CDR1 is SGHRS and CDR2 is YFSETQ in the germline V gene. This CDR3 reads CASSDPDQIAETETQYF. DNA for the CDR3: TGCGCCAGCAGCGACCCGGACCAGATAGCGGAAACAGAGACCCAGTACTTC.

The chain employs TRBV6-8 and TRBJ1-1; no firm D call. Trimming shortened V by 2 bases and J by 7 bases, and 20 bases separated the two germline ends. Looked up from germline, CDR1 is MNHGY and CDR2 is SAAAGT. CDR3 length: 16 residues. The CDR3 reads CASSYRPEGGIGEAFF. The CDR3 nucleotides read TGTGCCAGCAGTTACCGCCCTGAAGGTGGGATCGGTGAAGCTTTCTTT.

In this sample, this clone turned up a few times. CDR3 residues: CASSIAWGPRNEQFF. The CDR3 DNA reads TGTGCCAGTAGTATAGCGTGGGGGCCGAGGAATGAGCAGTTCTTC. V usage is TRBV19 and J usage is TRBJ2-1, with TRBD1 as a possible D gene (6 bases). Between the trimmed V and J ends, which lost 1 base and 7 bases, there was a span of 14 bases. The V gene's germline CDR1 is LNHDA and CDR2 SQIVND (reference sequence). The CDR3 covers 15 residues. Full variable domain (rest looked up from reference TRBV19 and TRBJ2-1): DGGITQSPKYLFRKEGQNVTLSCEQNLNHDAMYWYRQDPGQGLRLIYYSQIVNDFQKGDIAEGYSVSREKKESFPLTVTSAQKNPTAFYLCASSIAWGPRNEQFFGPGTRLTVL.

The V gene is TRBV19, the J gene TRBJ1-3, with no clear D. The germline gives CDR1 LNHDA, CDR2 SQIVND (reference sequence). The CDR3 spans 13 residues. V was trimmed by 5 bases and J by 4 bases, leaving 9 bases between them. The CDR3 region has the DNA TGTGCCAGTAGTCCCAGCAAGGGAAACACCATATATTTT. Protein product: CASSPSKGNTIYF.

This clone came up a few times. This chain joins TRBV19 and TRBJ1-6; D unresolved. Germline V gene lookup returns CDR1 LNHDA and CDR2 SQIVND (reference sequence). Trimming took 4 bases from V and 8 from J, leaving 9 bases between them. The CDR3 has 13 amino acids. In nucleotides, the CDR3 is TGTGCCAGTAGTAGGGGTACGGATTCACCCCTCCACTTT. This translates into CASSRGTDSPLHF.

V and J are TRBV19 and TRBJ1-4; 10 bases align to TRBD1. The germline V gene has CDR1 LNHDA and CDR2 SQIVND (reference sequence). V was pared by 3 bases and J by 7 bases, with 5 bases of the junction left unmatched. This CDR3 has 15 amino acids. CDR3 residues: CASSIDRGLSEKLFF. CDR3 bases: TGTGCCAGTAGTATCGACAGGGGGCTGAGTGAAAAACTGTTTTTT.

The gene calls are TRBV30 and TRBJ2-7; TRBD1 matches at 7 bases. The CDR3 length is 13 residues. With V trimmed by 5 bases and J by 2 bases, 6 bases remained unmatched. Germline values: CDR1 GTSNPN, CDR2 SVGIG (reference sequence). The CDR3 DNA reads TGTGCCTGGGATACCGGGACAGCCTACGAGCAGTACTTC. It specifies CAWDTGTAYEQYF.